Sequencing of this T cell receptor beta chain was carried out in a study of blood T cell repertoires in COVID-19. Study as a whole: Researchers got acute and convalescent COVID-19 samples from the United States, Italy and Spain. The analysed material was cDNA or gDNA that came from T cells, B-cell-depleted T cells, or PBMCs.

Trimming left V 2 bases short and J 2 bases short, with 13 bases between. The CDR3 consists of 15 residues. The germline V gene has CDR1 SGHRS and CDR2 YFSETQ. There are a few counts of this clone. As originally analysed: Amplification with reference gene primers provided the estimates of nucleated cell counts. Data came from immunoSEQ multiplex PCR; TCRdb stores just in-frame clones and leaves some out. V and J calls and clone size come straight from that table; D and trimming were deduced from the DNA. Among about 50,000 clones listed, around 80% were seen once. The chain uses TRBV5-1 and TRBJ1-1; D might be TRBD1 (6 bases). The TCR sequence derives from a man aged 65 to 85 with acute or convalescent COVID-19. The sample comprised peripheral blood. CDR3 sequence (DNA): TGCGCCAGCAGCTTCAACGCAGGGACAAACACTGAAGCTTTCTTT. Translated: CASSFNAGTNTEAFF.